The TCR beta chain described here comes from a study of CD8 T cells in ankylosing spondylitis. TCRdb reprocessed the 5' RACE reads via MiXCR and lists one record per CDR3 protein. The data contain roughly 130,000 distinct CDR3 sequences, around 7% of them singletons. The CDR3 covers 15 residues. Trimming at V came to 5 bases and at J to 5 bases, leaving 10 bases not matched to a gene. At least ten counts were recorded for this clonotype. The antigen remains unidentified. Study-wide findings and caveats: Clones linked to disease, bearing a CD8+ phenotype, were relatively rare in peripheral blood.

The chain is built from TRBV12-3 or TRBV12-4 and TRBJ1-2, with 8 nucleotides matching TRBD1. The sequenced sample consisted of blood, either unsorted or a sorted T cell fraction (not recorded which). The receptor comes from a male donor with ankylosing spondylitis or in good health (not recorded which). This CDR3 reads CASSPGTGGKYGYTF. CDR3 nucleotide sequence: TGTGCCAGCAGTCCCGGGACAGGAGGAAAGTATGGCTACACCTTC.